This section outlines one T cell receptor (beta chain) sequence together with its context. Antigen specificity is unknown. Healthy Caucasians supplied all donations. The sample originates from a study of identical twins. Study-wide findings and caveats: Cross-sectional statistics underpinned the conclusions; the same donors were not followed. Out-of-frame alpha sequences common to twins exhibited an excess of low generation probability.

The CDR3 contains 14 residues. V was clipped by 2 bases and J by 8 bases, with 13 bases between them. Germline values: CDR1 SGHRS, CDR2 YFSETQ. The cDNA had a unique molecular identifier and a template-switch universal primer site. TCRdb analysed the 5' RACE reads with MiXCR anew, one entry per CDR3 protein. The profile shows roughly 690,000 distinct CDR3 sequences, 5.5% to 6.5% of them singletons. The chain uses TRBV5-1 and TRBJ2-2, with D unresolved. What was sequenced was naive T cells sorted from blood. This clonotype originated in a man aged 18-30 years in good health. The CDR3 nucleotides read TGCGCCAGCAGCTTCTCCTCGCCCTCGGGGGAGCTGTTTTTT. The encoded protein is CASSFSSPSGELFF.